This T cell receptor beta chain was found in a study of cytomegalovirus exposure and HLA in healthy donors. Study in general: Earlier sequencing of 150 million to 200 million T cells yielded approximately 120 million unique TCR beta sequences.

General observations from the study: Earlier analysis looked at TCR beta V segments, and most were productive about 90% or about 30% of the time. Most CMV-associated TCR beta chains were later found to appear HLA-restricted.

The PCR ran on 60 Vbeta and 13 Jbeta primers. TCRdb keeps only in-frame clones here, not all; method: immunoSEQ multiplex PCR. The profile shows 100,000 or so clones, about an eighth of them singletons. This clone came up a few times. Its antigen is currently unknown. Trimming removed 6 bases at V and 1 base at J, with 18 bases between. Germline V gives CDR1 SQVTM, CDR2 ANQGSEA. The CDR3 loop spans 15 amino acids. The sequenced sample was PBMCs. The chain employs TRBV29-1 and TRBJ1-1; a weak D match, TRBD1 (5 bases). This sequence was found in a man aged 40-49 years in good health and CMV-seropositive. DNA of the CDR3: TGCAGCGTGGGGCCCAGAGGCACCCAGAACACTGAAGCTTTCTTT. Translation: CSVGPRGTQNTEAFF.